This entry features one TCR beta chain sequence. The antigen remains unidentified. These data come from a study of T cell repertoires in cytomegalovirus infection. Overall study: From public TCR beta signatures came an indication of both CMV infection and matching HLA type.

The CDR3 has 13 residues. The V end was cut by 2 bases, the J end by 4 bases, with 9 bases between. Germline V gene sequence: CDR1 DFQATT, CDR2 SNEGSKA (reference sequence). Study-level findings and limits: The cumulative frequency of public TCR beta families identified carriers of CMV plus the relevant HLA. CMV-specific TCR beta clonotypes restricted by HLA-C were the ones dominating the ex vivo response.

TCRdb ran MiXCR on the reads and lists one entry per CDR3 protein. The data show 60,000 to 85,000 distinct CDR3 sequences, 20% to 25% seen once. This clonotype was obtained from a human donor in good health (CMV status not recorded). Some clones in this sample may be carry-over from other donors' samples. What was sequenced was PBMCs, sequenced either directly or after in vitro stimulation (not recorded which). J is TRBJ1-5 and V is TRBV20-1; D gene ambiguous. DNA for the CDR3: TGCAGTGCTAGATCGTTGGTGAATCAGCCCCAGCATTTT. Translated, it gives CSARSLVNQPQHF.